These 14 T cell receptor beta chains share one sample of origin, sequenced in a study of blood T cell repertoires in COVID-19. The assay was immunoSEQ multiplex PCR, and TCRdb's table has in-frame clones only and misses some. The sample has around 250,000 clones, around 88% seen once. Material for sequencing was peripheral blood. These receptors all come from a man aged 40-49 years with active or convalescent COVID-19.

V is TRBV2 and J is TRBJ2-3; a possible D gene is TRBD2 (5 bases). V was trimmed by 1 base and J by 2 bases, leaving 13 bases between them. Germline CDR1 is SNHLY and CDR2 is FYNNEI. The CDR3 runs to 16 residues. CDR3 residues: CASSEVSREPTDTQYF. In DNA form, the CDR3 reads TGTGCCAGCAGTGAAGTATCGAGGGAACCCACAGATACGCAGTATTTT.

This clone was picked up one time. CDR3 DNA: TGTGCCTGGAGTGCACAGGGGCTCAACTCCTTATACAATGAGCAGTTCTTC. This sequence encodes CAWSAQGLNSLYNEQFF. This chain links TRBV30 with TRBJ2-1, with 7 bases aligning to TRBD1. In germline, CDR1 is GTSNPN, CDR2 SVGIG (reference sequence). The CDR3 has 17 residues. V trimming: 1 base; J trimming: 4 bases; junction bases outside the gene matches: 13.

This chain joins TRBV6-5 and TRBJ2-5, with 7 positions matching TRBD1. V was clipped by 6 bases and J by 5 bases; unmatched bases: 6. Germline CDR1 and CDR2: MNHEY and SVGAGI. CDR3 length equals 13 residues. CDR3 bases: TGTGCCAGCAGGAAGACAGGGTGGGAGACCCAGTACTTC. Its protein product is CASRKTGWETQYF.

The gene calls are TRBV2 and TRBJ1-5, with D unclear. V lost 5 bases, J lost 5 bases, and 10 bases lay in between. CDR1 SNHLY and CDR2 FYNNEI come from the germline V gene. The CDR3 length is 13 residues. The CDR3 sequence is CASSPGPDQPQHF. As DNA, the CDR3 is TGTGCCAGCAGTCCAGGTCCCGATCAGCCCCAGCATTTT.

This chain links TRBV7-3 with TRBJ1-1, with TRBD1 as a possible D gene (6 bases). The V gene lost 0 bases and the J gene lost 6 bases, with 8 bases spanning the gap. Germline loops: CDR1 SGHTA, CDR2 FQGTGA. The CDR3 is 13 residues long. The chain's CDR3 is CASSLTQGAEAFF. The CDR3 nucleotides read TGTGCCAGCAGCTTAACACAGGGCGCTGAAGCTTTCTTT. The entire variable domain, with the rest obtained from reference TRBV7-3 and TRBJ1-1, is as follows: GAGVSQTPSNKVTEKGKYVELRCDPISGHTALYWYRQSLGQGPEFLIYFQGTGAADDSGLPNDRFFAVRPEGSVSTLKIQRTERGDSAVYLCASSLTQGAEAFFGQGTRLTVV.

This clone was seen a handful of times. V is TRBV15 and J is TRBJ1-5, with D tentatively TRBD1 (6 bases). The germline V and J ends were trimmed by 11 bases and 7 bases, with 30 bases remaining between them. The CDR3 totals 17 residues. Germline CDR1 LNHNV, CDR2 YYDKDF (reference sequence). CDR3 sequence: CASERQGINARNQPQHF. In DNA, the CDR3 is TGTGCCTCCGAGCGGCAGGGGATCAATGCTCGGAACCAGCCCCAGCATTTT.

This chain joins TRBV2 and TRBJ2-1; a weak D match, TRBD1 (5 bases). Germline CDR1 is SNHLY and CDR2 is FYNNEI. V gave up 7 bases and J gave up 3 bases, with 16 bases separating them. CDR3 length: 15 amino acids. CDR3 DNA: TGTGCCAGCACAAATGGTCAGGGTAGCTACAATGAGCAGTTCTTC. Encoded protein: CASTNGQGSYNEQFF.

In regard to this clone: This same CDR3 is encoded by further DNA sequences in the sample. The chain employs TRBV6-2 or TRBV6-3 and TRBJ1-2; 8 bases agree with TRBD1. The junction had 10 bases not matched to a gene; V was cut back by 5 bases and J by 5 bases. The CDR3 runs to 15 residues. Germline loops: CDR1 MNHEY, CDR2 SVGEGT. The CDR3 region is CASSSRQGQLYGYTF. The CDR3 DNA reads as TGTGCCAGCAGTAGCCGACAGGGGCAATTATATGGCTACACCTTC.

This clone was seen at least ten times. The chain carries TRBV4-1 and TRBJ2-1; TRBD2 agrees at 16 bases. J was trimmed by 5 bases and V by 1 base; bases with no gene match: 8. Germline V gene data show CDR1 as MGHRA and CDR2 as YSYEKL. The CDR3 covers 19 residues. CDR3 DNA: TGCGCCAGCAGCCAAGCGGGACTAGCGGGAGGGCCGGTTAACAATGAGCAGTTCTTC. Protein: CASSQAGLAGGPVNNEQFF.

The chain employs TRBV19 and TRBJ2-7, with D perhaps TRBD1 (5 bases). CDR1 LNHDA and CDR2 SQIVND come from the germline V gene (reference sequence). The V end was cut by 1 base, the J end by 2 bases, with 12 bases between. The CDR3 loop spans 15 amino acids. CDR3 sequence (DNA): TGTGCCAGTAGTATAGGAGAACAGGTAACCTACGAGCAGTACTTC. Translated: CASSIGEQVTYEQYF.

This chain connects TRBV15 to TRBJ2-5; possibly TRBD2 for D (6 bases). The CDR3 sequence is 14 residues long. From germline, CDR1 is LNHNV and CDR2 YYDKDF (reference sequence). The V and J ends lost 0 bases and 4 bases respectively, with 9 bases between them. CDR3 residues: CATSRDSGRETQYF. The CDR3 bases are TGTGCCACCAGCAGAGATAGCGGCAGAGAGACCCAGTACTTC.

The chain couples TRBV7-3 to TRBJ2-2; 8 bases align to TRBD1. Germline CDR1 is SGHTA and CDR2 is FQGTGA. The CDR3 is made up of 14 amino acids. V dropped 8 bases and J dropped 3; count of bases not matched to a gene: 5. CDR3 nucleotide sequence: TGTGCCAGCGGACAGGGAATAGACACCGGGGAGCTGTTTTTT. Amino acid sequence: CASGQGIDTGELFF.

This clone appeared once. V gene TRBV3-1 (or the pseudogene TRBV3-2) combines with J gene TRBJ2-7; D is uncertain. Trimming cost V 5 bases and J 6 bases, with 14 bases left between them. The CDR3 has 13 residues. Germline V lookup: CDR1 LGHDT, CDR2 YNNKEL (reference sequence). CDR3 in DNA: TGTGCCAGCAGCTACACGCCAGGCGCCGAGCAGTACTTC. It translates to CASSYTPGAEQYF.

The V call is TRBV24-1, the J call TRBJ1-2; the D is unclear. Germline V CDR1 and CDR2: KGHDR, SFDVKD. The CDR3 covers 12 residues. V lost 2 bases and J 8 bases, leaving 8 bases between the germline ends. CDR3: CATSDSGRGYTF. CDR3 DNA: TGTGCCACCAGTGATTCCGGGAGAGGCTACACCTTC.